This passage covers 9 T cell receptor beta chains from one sample sequenced in a study of cytomegalovirus exposure and HLA in healthy donors. PCR was performed using 60 Vbeta and 13 Jbeta primers. Generated by immunoSEQ multiplex PCR, the TCRdb table keeps only in-frame clones and is missing some. Of roughly 180,000 clones in the sample, 60% to 85% are singletons; the top ten hold about 3%. The sequencing sample was made of PBMCs. All receptors derive from a male donor in good health and CMV-seronegative.

V is TRBV7-9 and J is TRBJ2-7, with a weak D call TRBD1 (5 bases). Trimming took off 0 bases at V and 6 bases at J, with 12 bases between the two ends. Germline V gives CDR1 SEHNR, CDR2 FQNEAQ (reference sequence). The CDR3 has 14 residues. CDR3 coding DNA: TGTGCCAGCAGCTTAGCGGGAAGGGGTGGCGAGCAGTACTTC. Its translation: CASSLAGRGGEQYF. Based on the CDR3 plus reference TRBV7-9 and TRBJ2-7, the full variable domain is DTGVSQNPRHKITKRGQNVTFRCDPISEHNRLYWYRQTLGQGPEFLTYFQNEAQLEKSRLLSDRFSAERPKGSFSTLEIQRTEQGDSAMYLCASSLAGRGGEQYFGPGTRLTVT.

The CDR3 nucleotides are TGTGCCAGCAGTCAGGGACAGGGTTCCTACAATGAGCAGTTCTTC. Translating gives CASSQGQGSYNEQFF. V is TRBV27 and J is TRBJ2-1, with 9 bases fitting TRBD1. CDR1 is MNHEY, CDR2 SMNVEV, per germline (reference sequence). J was trimmed by 1 base and V by 5 bases; bases with no gene match: 3. This CDR3 region has 15 residues.

This clone occurred a few times. The V call is TRBV5-1, the J call TRBJ2-7; TRBD1 agrees at 7 bases. The V segment lost 0 bases and the J segment 7 bases; nucleotides outside the gene matches: 10. The CDR3 is 15 residues long. The V gene's germline CDR1 is SGHRS and CDR2 YFSETQ. DNA of the CDR3: TGCGCCAGCAGCTTGGACGTGGCAGGGGGACGAGAGCAGTACTTC. Translated: CASSLDVAGGREQYF.

The chain employs TRBV28 and TRBJ2-3; 8 nucleotides match TRBD1. This CDR3 comprises 14 residues. V dropped 2 bases and J dropped 5; count of bases not matched to a gene: 3. CDR1 is MDHEN and CDR2 is SYDVKM in the germline V gene. CDR3 loop: CASSLQGAQDTQYF. The CDR3 bases are TGTGCCAGCAGTTTACAGGGGGCGCAAGATACGCAGTATTTT.

The gene calls are TRBV27 and TRBJ2-7; the D gene is possibly TRBD1 (6 bases). The CDR3 runs 14 residues. Germline CDR1 reads MNHEY; CDR2 reads SMNVEV (reference sequence). Trimming cost V 4 bases and J 5 bases, with 15 bases left between them. The CDR3 loop is CASSWVAQGHEQYF. CDR3 in DNA: TGTGCCAGCAGTTGGGTCGCACAGGGCCACGAGCAGTACTTC.

V gene TRBV6-1 combines with J gene TRBJ1-6; the D gene is possibly TRBD1 (5 bases). The ends were cut back, 7 bases at V and 9 bases at J, with 16 bases in the middle. The V gene's germline CDR1 is MNHNS and CDR2 SASEGT. This CDR3 comprises 14 residues. Here the CDR3 reads CASIRQLRGSPLHF. CDR3 nucleotide sequence: TGTGCCAGCATCAGACAGCTTCGAGGTTCACCCCTCCACTTT.

V is TRBV15 and J is TRBJ1-1; 10 positions agree with TRBD1. With 2 bases clipped from V and 10 bases from J, the junction kept 4 bases outside the gene matches. Germline V gives CDR1 LNHNV, CDR2 YYDKDF (reference sequence). CDR3 length: 13 amino acids. CDR3 in DNA: TGTGCCACCAGCAGAAGACAGGGGGCGGGAGCTTTCTTT. Protein: CATSRRQGAGAFF. The whole variable domain, filled in from reference TRBV15 and TRBJ1-1, reads DAMVIQNPRYQVTQFGKPVTLSCSQTLNHNVMYWYQQKSSQAPKLLFHYYDKDFNNEADTPDNFQSRRPNTSFCFLDIRSPGLGDTAMYLCATSRRQGAGAFFGQGTRLTVV.

The V gene is TRBV10-3, the J gene TRBJ2-1; D remains ambiguous. Germline values: CDR1 ENHRY, CDR2 SYGVKD. CDR3 length: 12 residues. V lost 0 bases, J lost 7 bases, and 4 bases lay in between. CDR3 coding DNA: TGTGCCATCAGTGAGTCGGAGAATGAGCAGTTCTTC. Translated: CAISESENEQFF.

The chain recombines TRBV7-2 with TRBJ2-7; D is unclear. The CDR3 extends over 12 amino acids. The ends were cut back, 1 base at V and 8 bases at J, with 9 bases in the middle. Per the germline V gene, CDR1 is SGHTA and CDR2 is FQGNSA. CDR3 nucleotide sequence: TGTGCCAGCAGCTTAGACGCTCTAAAGCAGTACTTC. Its protein product is CASSLDALKQYF.